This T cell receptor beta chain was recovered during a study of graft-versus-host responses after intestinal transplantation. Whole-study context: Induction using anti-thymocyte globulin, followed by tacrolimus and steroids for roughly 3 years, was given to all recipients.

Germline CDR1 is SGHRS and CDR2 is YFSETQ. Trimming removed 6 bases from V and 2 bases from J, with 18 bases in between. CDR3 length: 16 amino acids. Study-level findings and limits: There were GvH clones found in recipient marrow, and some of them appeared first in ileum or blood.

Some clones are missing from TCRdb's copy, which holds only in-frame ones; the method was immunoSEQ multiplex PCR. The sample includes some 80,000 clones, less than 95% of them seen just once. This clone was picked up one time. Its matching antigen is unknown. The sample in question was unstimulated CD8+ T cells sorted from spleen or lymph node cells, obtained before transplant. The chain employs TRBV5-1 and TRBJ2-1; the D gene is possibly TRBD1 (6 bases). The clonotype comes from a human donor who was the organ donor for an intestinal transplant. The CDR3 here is CASKQGRPGTYNEQFF. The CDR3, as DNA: TGCGCCAGCAAACAGGGAAGGCCAGGGACCTACAATGAGCAGTTCTTC.